The 14 T cell receptor beta chains presented below share a single source sample, sequenced in a study of blood T cell repertoires in COVID-19 (dated by TCRdb to 2018 to 2021). Library generation was performed with the immunoSEQ multiplex PCR assay. TCRdb retrieved this table from immuneACCESS and kept in-frame rearrangements only. Not all clones are present; in checked studies, unresolved V genes account for under half, and no reason is known for the remainder. Present in this sample are 180,000 or so clones, roughly 89% of which were seen just once. Of the sample, roughly 0.56% falls within the top ten clones. The specimen sequenced was peripheral blood. Receptors originate from a man aged 50-60 years with acute or convalescent COVID-19.

V usage is TRBV15 and J usage is TRBJ2-6; TRBD1 agrees at 7 bases. J gave up 4 bases and V 0 bases, and 9 bases lay outside the gene matches. The CDR3 extends over 18 amino acids. Germline V gives CDR1 LNHNV, CDR2 YYDKDF (reference sequence). The CDR3 sequence: CATSRDFLQGTGANVLTF. The CDR3 DNA is TGTGCCACCAGCAGAGACTTTCTACAGGGGACCGGGGCCAACGTCCTGACTTTC. The variable domain in full, with the rest retrieved from reference TRBV15 and TRBJ2-6, is DAMVIQNPRYQVTQFGKPVTLSCSQTLNHNVMYWYQQKSSQAPKLLFHYYDKDFNNEADTPDNFQSRRPNTSFCFLDIRSPGLGDTAMYLCATSRDFLQGTGANVLTFGAGSRLTVL.

V usage is TRBV7-9 and J usage is TRBJ2-5; 8 nucleotides line up with TRBD1. Germline assignment: CDR1 SEHNR and CDR2 FQNEAQ (reference sequence). This CDR3 comprises 15 residues. V trimming: 4 bases; J trimming: 2 bases; junction bases outside the gene matches: 6. CDR3 sequence reads: CASSSRTGSQETQYF. In DNA, the CDR3 is TGTGCCAGCAGCTCACGGACAGGGTCTCAAGAGACCCAGTACTTC.

This rearrangement joins TRBV7-2 to TRBJ2-5; D call uncertain. Trimming stripped 5 bases from V and 3 bases from J, with 10 bases between. The CDR3 runs to 13 residues. Germline-derived CDR1 and CDR2 are SGHTA and FQGNSA. CDR3 loop: CASSLDSEETQYF. For the CDR3, the DNA is TGTGCCAGCAGCCTTGACTCGGAAGAGACCCAGTACTTC.

CDR3 bases: TGCGCCAGCAGCCAAGATTCAATTTCTGAGGAGACCCAGTACTTC. This gives the protein CASSQDSISEETQYF. The gene calls are TRBV4-1 and TRBJ2-5; D not resolved. V was shortened by 0 bases and J by 5 bases, with 13 bases between the two germline ends. This CDR3 is built from 15 residues. The V gene's germline CDR1 is MGHRA and CDR2 YSYEKL.

The chain links TRBV28 to TRBJ2-7, with D perhaps matching TRBD1 (6 bases). Trimming shortened V by 4 bases and J by 3 bases, and 13 bases separated the two germline ends. This CDR3 is 14 amino acids long. The germline V gene encodes CDR1 MDHEN and CDR2 SYDVKM. CDR3 coding DNA: TGTGCCAGCAGTTCACTCAGCAGGGGCTACGAGCAGTACTTC. Translating gives CASSSLSRGYEQYF.

The chain is built from TRBV6-6 and TRBJ2-7; D possibly corresponds to TRBD1 (5 bases). Trimming took off 0 bases at V and 1 base at J, with 13 bases between the two ends. The CDR3 is made up of 16 amino acids. Germline V lookup: CDR1 MNHNY, CDR2 SVGAGI (reference sequence). Here the CDR3 DNA reads TGTGCCAGCAGTTACTCGAGCTTGCAGGGATCCTACGAGCAGTACTTC. This codes for CASSYSSLQGSYEQYF.

This clone was counted a single time. Since no conserved phenylalanine or tryptophan closes the CDR3, a read error is the likely cause. No DNA is shown, since the ends of the CDR3 on it are uncertain; the CDR3 is the one TCRdb lists. The chain couples TRBV6-1 to TRBJ1-6; TRBD1, the D gene given by the table, was not confirmed from the DNA. The CDR3 is 15 amino acids in total, end residues counted. Germline assignment: CDR1 MNHNS and CDR2 SASEGT. This CDR3 is CASSEGLQGSLLPNI.

The chain couples TRBV5-1 to TRBJ2-7; 7 positions match TRBD2. The CDR3 extends over 14 amino acids. Trimming at V came to 0 bases and at J to 3 bases, leaving 3 bases not matched to a gene. Germline assignment: CDR1 SGHRS and CDR2 YFSETQ. The CDR3 spells CASSLETSSYEQYF. The CDR3 region has the DNA TGCGCCAGCAGCTTGGAGACTAGCAGCTACGAGCAGTACTTC.

The rearrangement uses TRBV19 and TRBJ1-2; the match to TRBD1 covers 7 bases. In germline, CDR1 is LNHDA, CDR2 SQIVND (reference sequence). Losses at the gene ends were 6 bases for V and 6 bases for J; bases not matched to a gene: 7. The CDR3 runs to 13 residues. This CDR3 is CASRLWDSDGYTF. DNA of the CDR3: TGTGCCAGTAGGCTTTGGGACAGTGATGGCTACACCTTC.

The rearrangement links TRBV9 to TRBJ1-5; TRBD1 matches at 9 bases. Germline V gene lookup returns CDR1 SGDLS and CDR2 YYNGEE. The ends lost 5 bases at V and 0 bases at J; junction bases unmatched: 15. CDR3 length: 19 residues. The CDR3 sequence is CASRVVGTGISYSNQPQHF. The CDR3 DNA follows: TGTGCCAGCAGGGTTGTCGGGACAGGGATATCGTATAGCAATCAGCCCCAGCATTTT.

This clone was seen a single time. J is TRBJ2-1 and V is TRBV5-5, with 10 bases aligning to TRBD1. J lost 7 bases, V lost 6 bases, and 7 bases had no gene match. The CDR3 has 14 amino acids. Germline CDR1 SGHKS, CDR2 YYEKEE (reference sequence). The DNA for the CDR3 is TGTGCCAGCAAGGGACAGGGGAATAGTAATGAGCAGTTCTTC. This gives the protein CASKGQGNSNEQFF.

The gene calls are TRBV28 and TRBJ1-5; D is unclear. The germline V and J ends were trimmed by 4 bases and 0 bases, with 10 bases remaining between them. Per the germline V gene, CDR1 is MDHEN and CDR2 is SYDVKM. This CDR3 has 15 amino acids. The chain's CDR3 is CASSSQDYSNQPQHF. CDR3 in DNA: TGTGCCAGCAGTTCCCAGGATTATAGCAATCAGCCCCAGCATTTT.

This clone was detected a few times. The V gene is TRBV19, the J gene TRBJ1-2; 11 bases fit TRBD1. Trimming at V came to 5 bases and at J to 4 bases, leaving 9 bases not matched to a gene. Germline loops: CDR1 LNHDA, CDR2 SQIVND (reference sequence). This CDR3 comprises 16 residues. The CDR3 loop reads CASSHSDRGLVYGYTF. The CDR3 DNA is TGTGCCAGTAGTCATTCGGACAGGGGGCTCGTCTATGGCTACACCTTC.

This chain uses TRBV28 with TRBJ1-2; D gene uncertain. V was cut by 5 bases and J by 4 bases, with 14 bases left in between. Germline CDR1 is MDHEN and CDR2 is SYDVKM. The CDR3 loop spans 14 amino acids. The CDR3 DNA reads as TGTGCCAGCAGTCAACTTCCACCTGGCTATGGCTACACCTTC. It codes for CASSQLPPGYGYTF.